This is a list of T cell receptor beta chains from one sample in a study of cytomegalovirus exposure and HLA in healthy donors. Clones were read by immunoSEQ multiplex PCR, and TCRdb kept only the in-frame ones, dropping some. The profile covers about 110,000 clones, with roughly 80% appearing a single time and about 2.5% taken by the ten largest. Sequenced: PBMCs. The receptors here all came from a man aged 30 to 45 in good health and CMV-seropositive. Each CDR3 is given with its conserved first and last residue. Each record gives: J gene, clone size, D gene, V gene, CDR3 DNA, CDR3 protein. D genes are given only for firm matches. Size is omitted from some rows. Given values are once, few, many or a class for expanded clones.

J gene: TRBJ2-1
clone size: .
D gene: .
V gene: TRBV2
CDR3 DNA: TGTGCCAGCAGCCCTAGTGCCTACAATGAGCAGTTCTTC
CDR3 protein: CASSPSAYNEQFF

J gene: TRBJ2-5
clone size: .
D gene: TRBD2
V gene: TRBV5-4
CDR3 DNA: TGTGCCAGCAGCTTGTGGGGAGGGCCCCAGGGAGAGACCCAGTACTTC
CDR3 protein: CASSLWGGPQGETQYF

J gene: TRBJ1-2
clone size: .
D gene: TRBD1
V gene: TRBV5-1
CDR3 DNA: TGCGCCAGCAGCTTAGAACAGGGGGGCCATTATGGCTACACCTTC
CDR3 protein: CASSLEQGGHYGYTF

J gene: TRBJ2-5
clone size: .
D gene: TRBD2
V gene: TRBV7-3
CDR3 DNA: TGTGCCAGCGGGGAGCTAGCGGGGGTCAAAGAGACCCAGTACTTC
CDR3 protein: CASGELAGVKETQYF

J gene: TRBJ1-1
clone size: .
D gene: TRBD1
V gene: TRBV29-1
CDR3 DNA: TGCAGCGTTGTTGGCCAGGGGGCCTGGGGAACTGAAGCTTTCTTT
CDR3 protein: CSVVGQGAWGTEAFF

J gene: TRBJ2-7
clone size: .
D gene: TRBD1
V gene: TRBV2
CDR3 DNA: TGTGCCAGCAGGAGGGACAGGGGAGACGAGCAGTACTTC
CDR3 protein: CASRRDRGDEQYF

J gene: TRBJ2-3
clone size: .
D gene: TRBD2
V gene: TRBV18
CDR3 DNA: TGTGCCAGCTCGGAACGGGGGGTTAGCACAGATACGCAGTATTTT
CDR3 protein: CASSERGVSTDTQYF

J gene: TRBJ2-3
clone size: few
D gene: .
V gene: TRBV15
CDR3 DNA: TGTGCCACCAGCAGAGATGGCGGTAGCACAGATACGCAGTATTTT
CDR3 protein: CATSRDGGSTDTQYF

J gene: TRBJ1-5
clone size: .
D gene: TRBD1
V gene: TRBV11-2
CDR3 DNA: TGTGCCAGCAATTTTAGTTGGACAGGGGTAGATCAGCCCCAGCATTTT
CDR3 protein: CASNFSWTGVDQPQHF

J gene: TRBJ2-7
clone size: .
D gene: .
V gene: TRBV30
CDR3 DNA: TGTGCCTGGAGTGGCTTCCTCGAGGGTAGGTTCGAGCAGTACTTC
CDR3 protein: CAWSGFLEGRFEQYF

J gene: TRBJ2-7
clone size: .
D gene: TRBD1
V gene: TRBV27
CDR3 DNA: TGTGCCAGCAGTCCATGGGACAGGGCCTACGAGCAGTACTTC
CDR3 protein: CASSPWDRAYEQYF

J gene: TRBJ2-3
clone size: .
D gene: TRBD2
V gene: TRBV11-1
CDR3 DNA: TGTGCCAGCAGCTCTACCGATATAGCGGGCCCCCGAGGAGATACGCAGTATTTT
CDR3 protein: CASSSTDIAGPRGDTQYF

J gene: TRBJ2-2
clone size: once
D gene: .
V gene: TRBV18
CDR3 DNA: TGTGCCAGCTCATCGGACAGCTTAAACACCGGGGAGCTGTTTTTT
CDR3 protein: CASSSDSLNTGELFF

J gene: TRBJ1-1
clone size: few
D gene: .
V gene: TRBV5-4
CDR3 DNA: TGTGCCAGCAGCTTGCAGGGCTCATTGAACACTGAAGCTTTCTTT
CDR3 protein: CASSLQGSLNTEAFF

J gene: TRBJ2-1
clone size: .
D gene: .
V gene: TRBV14
CDR3 DNA: TGTGCCAGCAGTTGGGCGGGTGAGCAGTTCTTC
CDR3 protein: CASSWAGEQFF

J gene: TRBJ1-6
clone size: .
D gene: TRBD1
V gene: TRBV6-5
CDR3 DNA: TGTGCCAGCAGTTACTTGACAGGGTATAATTCACCCCTCCACTTT
CDR3 protein: CASSYLTGYNSPLHF

J gene: TRBJ2-1
clone size: .
D gene: TRBD2
V gene: TRBV19
CDR3 DNA: TGTGCCAGTAGTATAGGGACTAGCCTCGTCGGCAATGAGCAGTTCTTC
CDR3 protein: CASSIGTSLVGNEQFF

J gene: TRBJ2-1
clone size: .
D gene: .
V gene: TRBV5-1
CDR3 DNA: TGCGCCAGCAGCTTGGTACAGGGATCCTACAATGAGCAGTTCTTC
CDR3 protein: CASSLVQGSYNEQFF

J gene: TRBJ1-1
clone size: .
D gene: .
V gene: TRBV5-4
CDR3 DNA: TGTGCCAGCAGCCTGGACTTTCGAATGAACACTGAAGCTTTCTTT
CDR3 protein: CASSLDFRMNTEAFF

J gene: TRBJ2-1
clone size: .
D gene: .
V gene: TRBV5-4
CDR3 DNA: TGTGCCAGCTCAAGGACAGATTACAATGAGCAGTTCTTC
CDR3 protein: CASSRTDYNEQFF

J gene: TRBJ2-4
clone size: .
D gene: TRBD1
V gene: TRBV27
CDR3 DNA: TGTGCCAGCAGTCAACACACAGGGGTCATAGCCAAAAACATTCAGTACTTC
CDR3 protein: CASSQHTGVIAKNIQYF

J gene: TRBJ1-1
clone size: few
D gene: .
V gene: TRBV5-1
CDR3 DNA: TGCGCCAGCAGCCTATCCGGGCAGGGGACTTTCTTT
CDR3 protein: CASSLSGQGTFF

J gene: TRBJ1-1
clone size: .
D gene: TRBD1
V gene: TRBV29-1
CDR3 DNA: TGCAGCGTTCGATCCGGGACAGCACGCCTCACTGAAGCTTTCTTT
CDR3 protein: CSVRSGTARLTEAFF

J gene: TRBJ1-5
clone size: .
D gene: .
V gene: TRBV18
CDR3 DNA: TGTGCCAGCTCACCATTGGGACACCTCCGATCGGATCAGCCCCAGCATTTT
CDR3 protein: CASSPLGHLRSDQPQHF

J gene: TRBJ1-5
clone size: .
D gene: .
V gene: TRBV5-6
CDR3 DNA: TGTGCCAGCAGCTTGGGGACAGCCCTTAGCAATCAGCCCCAGCATTTT
CDR3 protein: CASSLGTALSNQPQHF

J gene: TRBJ2-5
clone size: .
D gene: TRBD1
V gene: TRBV6-6
CDR3 DNA: TGTGCCAGCAGGGACAGGGTGGCAGAGACCCAGTACTTC
CDR3 protein: CASRDRVAETQYF

J gene: TRBJ1-1
clone size: .
D gene: .
V gene: TRBV5-1
CDR3 DNA: TGCGCCAGCAGCTTAAGGGGCTCAGGGAACACTGAAGCTTTCTTT
CDR3 protein: CASSLRGSGNTEAFF

J gene: TRBJ1-1
clone size: .
D gene: TRBD1
V gene: TRBV10-3
CDR3 DNA: TGTGCCATCAGTGATCCTTTCCGGACAGGGACGGACACTGAAGCTTTCTTT
CDR3 protein: CAISDPFRTGTDTEAFF

J gene: TRBJ1-2
clone size: .
D gene: .
V gene: TRBV5-6
CDR3 DNA: TGTGCCAGCAGTCACTACTATGGCTACACCTTC
CDR3 protein: CASSHYYGYTF

J gene: TRBJ1-5
clone size: .
D gene: .
V gene: TRBV7-9
CDR3 DNA: TGTTCCAGCAGCTTAGGAGGGTTTGAGCCCCAGCATTTT
CDR3 protein: CSSSLGGFEPQHF

J gene: TRBJ2-3
clone size: few
D gene: TRBD1
V gene: TRBV6-4
CDR3 DNA: TGTGCCAGCAGTGACACATTAGGGGGCTCAGATACGCAGTATTTT
CDR3 protein: CASSDTLGGSDTQYF

J gene: TRBJ2-1
clone size: .
D gene: TRBD2
V gene: TRBV7-9
CDR3 DNA: TGTTCCAGCAGCCTCCCCTTAGCGGGGGAGCAGTTCTTC
CDR3 protein: CSSSLPLAGEQFF

J gene: TRBJ2-5
clone size: .
D gene: TRBD2
V gene: TRBV6-1
CDR3 DNA: TGTGCCAGCAGTGAAGCGGCGGGGGGGCAAGAGACCCAGTACTTC
CDR3 protein: CASSEAAGGQETQYF

J gene: TRBJ2-7
clone size: once
D gene: .
V gene: TRBV7-9
CDR3 DNA: TGTGCCAGCAGCTCACATGCCTACGAGCAGTACTTC
CDR3 protein: CASSSHAYEQYF

J gene: TRBJ1-2
clone size: .
D gene: .
V gene: TRBV7-9
CDR3 DNA: TGTGCCAGCAGCTTAGCGATGGGGCTTAACTATGGCTACACCTTC
CDR3 protein: CASSLAMGLNYGYTF

J gene: TRBJ1-5
clone size: .
D gene: .
V gene: TRBV5-8
CDR3 DNA: TGTGCCAGCAGCTTGAGGCAGGGACTTCGCAATCAGCCCCAGCATTTT
CDR3 protein: CASSLRQGLRNQPQHF

J gene: TRBJ2-2
clone size: .
D gene: .
V gene: TRBV10-3
CDR3 DNA: TGTGCCATCAGTGAGGGCGGGACTCGGGAGCTGTTTTTT
CDR3 protein: CAISEGGTRELFF

J gene: TRBJ2-1
clone size: .
D gene: TRBD2
V gene: TRBV7-8
CDR3 DNA: TGTGCCAGCGGCTCCAGCTTAGCGGGGAGCTCCTACAATGAGCAGTTCTTC
CDR3 protein: CASGSSLAGSSYNEQFF

J gene: TRBJ2-1
clone size: .
D gene: TRBD1
V gene: TRBV7-8
CDR3 DNA: TGTGCCAGCAGCTTCCGGGACAGAAGCTCCTACAATGAGCAGTTCTTC
CDR3 protein: CASSFRDRSSYNEQFF

J gene: TRBJ1-1
clone size: once
D gene: .
V gene: TRBV9
CDR3 DNA: TGTGCCAGCACTCAGTCCTTTGCCACTGAAGCTTTCTTT
CDR3 protein: CASTQSFATEAFF

J gene: TRBJ1-1
clone size: .
D gene: .
V gene: TRBV10-3
CDR3 DNA: TGTGCCATCAGTGGAGGGGGGAACACTGAAGCTTTCTTT
CDR3 protein: CAISGGGNTEAFF

J gene: TRBJ2-7
clone size: .
D gene: TRBD2
V gene: TRBV4-1
CDR3 DNA: TGCGCCAGCAGCCATGGTTTGGGACTAGCGGGCTCCTACGAGCAGTACTTC
CDR3 protein: CASSHGLGLAGSYEQYF

J gene: TRBJ2-7
clone size: few
D gene: .
V gene: TRBV30
CDR3 DNA: TGTGCCTGGAGTGACCTACTTGAGCAGTACTTC
CDR3 protein: CAWSDLLEQYF

J gene: TRBJ2-7
clone size: .
D gene: .
V gene: TRBV7-9
CDR3 DNA: TGTGCCAGCAGGGGGGGGGCCACCTACGAGCAGTACTTC
CDR3 protein: CASRGGATYEQYF

J gene: TRBJ1-5
clone size: .
D gene: .
V gene: TRBV5-5
CDR3 DNA: TGTGCCAGCAGCCAGGAAGGAGGTCAGCCCCAGCATTTT
CDR3 protein: CASSQEGGQPQHF

J gene: TRBJ1-2
clone size: .
D gene: TRBD1
V gene: TRBV19
CDR3 DNA: TGTGCCAGTAGTGGGACAGGGACTTCGTGGGGCTACACCTTC
CDR3 protein: CASSGTGTSWGYTF

J gene: TRBJ2-5
clone size: few
D gene: .
V gene: TRBV6-6
CDR3 DNA: TGTGTCAGCAGTCCTTACGGGATAGAGACCCAGTACTTC
CDR3 protein: CVSSPYGIETQYF

J gene: TRBJ2-3
clone size: few
D gene: TRBD2
V gene: TRBV7-9
CDR3 DNA: TGTGCCAGCAGCTTAGTGGGGGGGGATACGCAGTATTTT
CDR3 protein: CASSLVGGDTQYF

J gene: TRBJ2-1
clone size: .
D gene: TRBD1
V gene: TRBV19
CDR3 DNA: TGTGCCAGTAGGGGACAGCGTCGGGGCAACAATGAGCAGTTCTTC
CDR3 protein: CASRGQRRGNNEQFF

J gene: TRBJ2-7
clone size: .
D gene: .
V gene: TRBV7-9
CDR3 DNA: TGTGCCAGCAGCTTCCTGGACAGAGCCTACGAGCAGTACTTC
CDR3 protein: CASSFLDRAYEQYF